This T cell receptor beta chain was sequenced during a study of T cell responses to AZD1222 COVID-19 vaccine. Study results and limitations: Clonal diversity was possibly underestimated, and the donors were mostly white British, with more females. The reported proportion of spike-specific TCRs targeting unmutated variant regions was nearly half.

Assay: immunoSEQ multiplex PCR; the TCRdb copy retains only in-frame clones and omits some. The table has around 200,000 clones, 88% seen once. Germline trimming cut 3 bases from V and 1 base from J; bases unmatched to any gene: 14. This CDR3 has 18 amino acids. Germline CDR1 reads LGHNA; CDR2 reads YSLEER. Note on this clone: Its matching antigen is unknown.

Sequencing used peripheral blood, obtained on day 0 of AZD1222 vaccination. The V gene is TRBV4-3, the J gene TRBJ1-2; 7 bases fit TRBD1. The TCR originated in an adult in good health. The CDR3 reads CASSHGAPATGLNYGYTF. The CDR3 nucleotides are TGCGCCAGCAGCCATGGGGCCCCCGCGACAGGGCTTAACTATGGCTACACCTTC.